The clone carrying this T cell receptor (beta chain) was counted only a few times. This entry belongs to a study of response to subunit inactivated influenza vaccine. A single record per CDR3 protein comes from TCRdb applying MiXCR to the RT-PCR reads. The sample holds roughly 700,000 distinct CDR3 sequences, 15% to 19% seen once. CDR3 size: 14 residues. Trimming cost V 4 bases and J 4 bases; bases outside gene matches: 7. Germline assignment: CDR1 SGHRS and CDR2 YFSETQ. The sequence was obtained from a man aged 45-60 years who received an inactivated influenza vaccine. Source: PBMCs from blood, taken roughly 12 days after vaccination. The chain joins TRBV5-1 to TRBJ1-2; 7 nucleotides align to TRBD1. CDR3 protein: CASSTGEGFYGYTF. DNA of the CDR3: TGCGCCAGCAGCACAGGGGAGGGGTTCTATGGCTACACCTTC.